The entry that follows covers one TCR beta chain sequence. These data come from a study of T cells in Graves' hyperthyroidism and ophthalmopathy. V trimming: 0 bases; J trimming: 1 base; junction bases outside the gene matches: 13. This CDR3 region has 20 residues. The germline V gene has CDR1 MNHEY and CDR2 SVGAGI. TCR beta CDR3 sequences were amplified from RNA transcripts. The HTBI primer set was used in a first-round RT-PCR of the TCR CDR3. TCRdb re-derived calls from the multiplex PCR reads in MiXCR, one entry per CDR3 protein. The repertoire holds roughly 740,000 distinct CDR3 sequences, with less than 20% as singletons.

This rearrangement joins TRBV6-5 to TRBJ2-1; 9 bases line up with TRBD1. The source material was blood. This receptor was identified in a man aged 18-30 years with Graves' hyperthyroidism. The CDR3 bases are TGTGCCAGCAGTTACTCCCGGGACAGGGATCCGCTGACTTCCTACAATGAGCAGTTCTTC. It specifies CASSYSRDRDPLTSYNEQFF.